A single sample is the source of the 9 T cell receptor beta chains below, sequenced in a study of T cells after yellow fever vaccination. Via MiXCR, TCRdb re-called the 5' RACE reads, giving one row per CDR3 protein. Of under 600,000 distinct CDR3 sequences in the sample, 21% are singletons; the top ten hold around 17%. The specimen comprised PBMCs, sampled roughly 23 days after the first yellow fever vaccination. The receptors originated from a man aged 18 to 29 who received the YFV17D yellow fever vaccine.

The chain has TRBV11-1 and TRBJ2-5; D uncertain. This CDR3 region has 12 residues. Germline-derived CDR1 and CDR2 are SGHAT and FQDESV (reference sequence). Trimming cost V 8 bases and J 7 bases, with 14 bases left between them. CDR3 bases: TGTGCCAGCGAAGGTCCAGTTGGGACCCAGTACTTC. It is translated as CASEGPVGTQYF.

V gene TRBV10-3 combines with J gene TRBJ1-1, with 7 bases fitting TRBD1. The germline gives CDR1 ENHRY, CDR2 SYGVKD. Trimming cost V 4 bases and J 6 bases; bases outside gene matches: 11. The CDR3 contains 15 residues. In DNA, the CDR3 is TGTGCCATCAGTGGAGTAAGGGACAGTAAATCTGAAGCTTTCTTT. Translated, it gives CAISGVRDSKSEAFF.

V and J are TRBV4-3 and TRBJ2-7; 11 bases are a match to TRBD1. After removal of 1 base from V and 3 bases from J, the junction contained 2 bases not matched to a gene. CDR1 is LGHNA, CDR2 YSLEER, per germline. This CDR3 comprises 15 residues. The DNA for the CDR3 is TGCGCCAGCAGCCAAGGGACAGGGGGCGTCTACGAGCAGTACTTC. Translating gives CASSQGTGGVYEQYF.

This clonotype was recorded a few times. The rearrangement uses TRBV27 and TRBJ1-3; no firm D call. Trimming removed 5 bases from V and 0 bases from J, with 14 bases in between. The CDR3 is made up of 16 amino acids. Germline CDR1 reads MNHEY; CDR2 reads SMNVEV (reference sequence). CDR3 nucleotide sequence: TGTGCCAGCAGTGCGAAACATCCTAACTCTGGAAACACCATATATTTT. Its protein product is CASSAKHPNSGNTIYF.

The chain links TRBV21-1 to TRBJ2-1; TRBD2, as called in the table, went unchecked against the DNA. TRBV21-1 is marked as a pseudogene. This CDR3 contains 15 residues. The CDR3 reads CASSLGGENYNEQFF. The CDR3 bases are TGTGCCAGCAGCCTTGGCGGGGAGAACTACAATGAGCAGTTCTTC.

This sequence joins TRBV9 and TRBJ2-3; D might be TRBD1 (5 bases). Germline loops: CDR1 SGDLS, CDR2 YYNGEE. The CDR3 has 15 amino acids. V was cut by 2 bases and J by 0 bases, with 10 bases left in between. This chain's CDR3 is CASSVGQCSTDTQYF. The CDR3 DNA follows: TGTGCCAGCAGCGTGGGGCAGTGTAGCACAGATACGCAGTATTTT.

The chain employs TRBV6-5 and TRBJ1-2, with unresolved D. V shed 2 bases and J shed 2 bases, with 3 bases lying between them. CDR1 is MNHEY and CDR2 is SVGAGI in the germline V gene. The CDR3 spans 12 residues. DNA of the CDR3: TGTGCCAGCAGTTACAGGAACTATGGCTACACCTTC. Translation: CASSYRNYGYTF.

This chain connects TRBV12-3 or TRBV12-4 to TRBJ2-5; possible D gene TRBD1, 5 bases. V gave up 2 bases and J gave up 5 bases, with 9 bases separating them. The length of the CDR3 is 13 residues. CDR3 region: CASSLRGHETQYF. The CDR3 region has the DNA TGTGCCAGCAGTTTAAGGGGCCACGAGACCCAGTACTTC.

This clonotype was recorded many times. This sequence joins TRBV12-3 or TRBV12-4 and TRBJ1-5, with D possibly being TRBD1 (6 bases). CDR3 length: 13 amino acids. Trimming removed 5 bases at V and 4 bases at J, with 9 bases between. For the CDR3, the DNA is TGTGCCAGCAGTACACAGGGTAATCAGCCCCAGCATTTT. Its translation: CASSTQGNQPQHF.